This TCR beta chain is drawn from a study of blood T cell repertoires in COVID-19. Study-wide context: Both acute and convalescent COVID-19 samples were obtained from the United States, Italy and Spain. PBMCs, B-cell-depleted T cells, or T cells were the source of the cDNA or gDNA that made up the material.

CDR1 and CDR2 (germline): MDHEN, SYDVKM. V trimming: 5 bases; J trimming: 7 bases; junction bases outside the gene matches: 14. This CDR3 has 15 amino acids. Using immunoSEQ multiplex PCR, the repertoire was profiled, and TCRdb retains in-frame clones only, with some absent. The sample has under 250,000 clones, around 85% seen once. The source material was peripheral blood. The source of this sequence is a man in his forties with acute or convalescent COVID-19. The chain carries TRBV28 and TRBJ2-7, with TRBD2 matching over 7 bases. The CDR3 nucleotides are TGTGCCAGCAGTACCCTTTGGACTAGTATCTCTGAGCAGTACTTC. This encodes CASSTLWTSISEQYF.